Below are 22 T cell receptor beta chains sequenced from a single sample in a study of shared clonotypes between healthy human individuals. The naive CD8 subset, CD45RO-negative cells positively selected for CCR7, excluded terminally differentiated effector memory CD45RA+ cells. Profiled with immunoSEQ multiplex PCR; TCRdb holds only in-frame clones, not every one. The sample records roughly 2.1 million clones, approximately 94% being singletons. Sequences were obtained from naive CD8+ T cells from PBMCs. All receptors derive from a man between 18 and 35 years old in good health. Some clones in this sample may be carry-over from other donors' samples.

The chain employs TRBV27 and TRBJ2-7; TRBD2 agrees at 12 bases. The CDR3 is made up of 14 amino acids. Germline V CDR1 and CDR2: MNHEY, SMNVEV (reference sequence). Trimming at V came to 5 bases and at J to 7 bases, leaving 6 bases not matched to a gene. The CDR3 DNA reads as TGTGCCAGCAGTCCCAGGACTAGCGGGACAGAGCAGTACTTC. It translates to CASSPRTSGTEQYF.

Concerning this clone itself: The same CDR3 is also encoded by other DNA sequences in this sample. This chain connects TRBV19 to TRBJ2-1; D is ambiguous. Trimming left V 3 bases short and J 4 bases short, with 10 bases between. Germline CDR1 and CDR2: LNHDA and SQIVND (reference sequence). The CDR3 sequence is 14 residues long. The CDR3 coding sequence is TGTGCCAGTAGTATCGGTGGCCTATACAATGAGCAGTTCTTC. Translated, it gives CASSIGGLYNEQFF.

The chain combines TRBV27 with TRBJ2-1; D is uncertain. Germline V gives CDR1 MNHEY, CDR2 SMNVEV (reference sequence). This CDR3 is built from 16 residues. V lost 2 bases to trimming and J lost 0 bases, with 11 bases between them. CDR3 sequence (DNA): TGTGCCAGCAGTTTAGTATTGTCTGACTCCTACAATGAGCAGTTCTTC. It translates to CASSLVLSDSYNEQFF.

This clone was counted between two and nine times. Other DNA sequences in this sample translate to the same CDR3. The CDR3 protein is CASSLKRESYNEQFF. The DNA for the CDR3 is TGTGCCAGCAGCTTGAAGCGGGAGTCCTACAATGAGCAGTTCTTC. This chain joins TRBV5-4 and TRBJ2-1; TRBD2 matches at 8 bases. CDR1 is SGHNT, CDR2 YYREEE, per germline (reference sequence). The CDR3 has 15 amino acids. J lost 1 base, V lost 1 base, and 1 base had no gene match.

The chain couples TRBV5-5 to TRBJ2-7; 8 nucleotides align to TRBD1. CDR1 and CDR2 from the germline V gene are SGHKS and YYEKEE (reference sequence). With 4 bases clipped from V and 4 bases from J, the junction kept 13 bases outside the gene matches. The CDR3 loop spans 16 amino acids. CDR3 coding DNA: TGTGCCAGCAGCCCGGGGACAGGCGTTAAGTCATACGAGCAGTACTTC. This encodes CASSPGTGVKSYEQYF.

V usage is TRBV28 and J usage is TRBJ1-4; TRBD1 might be the D (6 bases). This CDR3 has 15 amino acids. CDR1 is MDHEN and CDR2 is SYDVKM in the germline V gene. The ends were cut back, 3 bases at V and 4 bases at J, with 12 bases in the middle. CDR3 nucleotide sequence: TGTGCCAGCAGTTTGACGACAGGATATAATGAAAAACTGTTTTTT. This sequence encodes CASSLTTGYNEKLFF. Variable domain in full (rest from reference TRBV28 and TRBJ1-4): DVKVTQSSRYLVKRTGEKVFLECVQDMDHENMFWYRQDPGLGLRLIYFSYDVKMKEKGDIPEGYSVSREKKERFSLILESASTNQTSMYLCASSLTTGYNEKLFFGSGTQLSVL.

This clone showed up just once. The chain combines TRBV4-3 with TRBJ2-3; D perhaps matches TRBD1 (5 bases). V gave up 0 bases and J gave up 6 bases, with 19 bases separating them. Germline loops: CDR1 LGHNA, CDR2 YSLEER. The length of the CDR3 is 17 residues. CDR3 sequence (DNA): TGCGCCAGCAGCCAAGATCCCAGGGTTCGCCACAGGGATACGCAGTATTTT. It specifies CASSQDPRVRHRDTQYF.

Regarding this clone: Given a much more abundant clone one base away, this may be a read error. Other DNA sequences in the sample encode the same CDR3. The chain combines TRBV9 with TRBJ2-7; 9 positions match TRBD2. CDR1 and CDR2 (germline): SGDLS, YYNGEE. The CDR3 is 15 residues long. V shed 0 bases, J shed 3 bases, and the junction held 4 bases outside the gene matches. The CDR3 spells CASSVGDSGSYEQYF. CDR3 bases: TGTGCCAGCAGCGTAGGGGATAGCGGGAGCTACGAGCAGTACTTC.

The V gene is TRBV5-1, the J gene TRBJ2-7; TRBD1 matches 8 bases. Germline loops: CDR1 SGHRS, CDR2 YFSETQ. Losses at the gene ends were 3 bases for V and 2 bases for J; bases not matched to a gene: 7. CDR3 length: 15 residues. The CDR3 region has the DNA TGCGCCAGCAGCTCCATAACAGGGGGACCCTACGAGCAGTACTTC. This codes for CASSSITGGPYEQYF.

The chain couples TRBV19 to TRBJ2-7; D gene unclear. This CDR3 contains 13 residues. V dropped 5 bases and J dropped 6 bases, with 14 bases sitting between them. Germline V gene sequence: CDR1 LNHDA, CDR2 SQIVND (reference sequence). In nucleotides, the CDR3 is TGTGCCAGTAGTGACGGTCGGAAGGGCGAGCAGTACTTC. Amino acids: CASSDGRKGEQYF. The entire variable domain, with the rest obtained from reference TRBV19 and TRBJ2-7, is as follows: DGGITQSPKYLFRKEGQNVTLSCEQNLNHDAMYWYRQDPGQGLRLIYYSQIVNDFQKGDIAEGYSVSREKKESFPLTVTSAQKNPTAFYLCASSDGRKGEQYFGPGTRLTVT.

The J gene is TRBJ2-3, the V gene TRBV30; D gene uncertain. Per germline, CDR1 GTSNPN and CDR2 SVGIG (reference sequence). The CDR3 is made up of 15 amino acids. Trimming left V 1 base short and J 2 bases short, with 13 bases between. The CDR3, as DNA: TGTGCCTGGAGTGCGACACGGATGAACACAGATACGCAGTATTTT. It specifies CAWSATRMNTDTQYF.

The chain is built from TRBV4-1 and TRBJ2-5; TRBD1 agrees at 10 bases. V was clipped by 4 bases and J by 5 bases; unmatched bases: 7. The CDR3 totals 15 residues. Germline V CDR1 and CDR2: MGHRA, YSYEKL. CDR3 DNA: TGCGCCAGCAGCCCGGGACAGGGGCGTTGGGAGACCCAGTACTTC. It codes for CASSPGQGRWETQYF.

The chain uses TRBV4-1 and TRBJ2-7; the D gene is possibly TRBD2 (5 bases). Trimming pared 4 bases from V and 6 bases from J, leaving 13 bases between. Germline V CDR1 and CDR2: MGHRA, YSYEKL. This CDR3 is built from 13 residues. The DNA for the CDR3 is TGCGCCAGCAGCCCCCACGTAAGCGGCGAGCAGTACTTC. Protein: CASSPHVSGEQYF.

The chain is built from TRBV30 and TRBJ1-2; a possible D gene is TRBD1 (5 bases). The CDR3 length is 13 residues. V lost 0 bases to trimming and J lost 5 bases, with 10 bases between them. Per germline, CDR1 GTSNPN and CDR2 SVGIG (reference sequence). The DNA of the CDR3 is TGTGCCTGGAGTGTAGGAGAGGGGTATGGCTACACCTTC. As protein: CAWSVGEGYGYTF.

The rearrangement links TRBV28 to TRBJ2-7; D remains unclear. The CDR3 loop spans 14 amino acids. The germline V gene has CDR1 MDHEN and CDR2 SYDVKM. The V end lost 5 bases, the J end lost 2 bases, and 13 bases lay between the germline ends. The CDR3, as DNA: TGTGCCAGCAGTCCCCCGGATACAACCTACGAGCAGTACTTC. Translation gives CASSPPDTTYEQYF. Looking up the rest from reference TRBV28 and TRBJ2-7 gives the full variable domain: DVKVTQSSRYLVKRTGEKVFLECVQDMDHENMFWYRQDPGLGLRLIYFSYDVKMKEKGDIPEGYSVSREKKERFSLILESASTNQTSMYLCASSPPDTTYEQYFGPGTRLTVT.

The chain links TRBV4-1 to TRBJ1-1; no firm D call. The CDR3 totals 15 residues. The V end was cut by 1 base, the J end by 0 bases, with 9 bases between. Per germline, CDR1 MGHRA and CDR2 YSYEKL. The CDR3 loop reads CASSQVNFLNTEAFF. The CDR3 DNA reads as TGCGCCAGCAGCCAAGTTAACTTTTTGAACACTGAAGCTTTCTTT.

This chain's CDR3 is CASSQILRQSTYGYTF. The CDR3 bases are TGCGCCAGCAGCCAGATCCTCCGGCAGAGCACCTATGGCTACACCTTC. This rearrangement joins TRBV4-1 to TRBJ1-2; D gene ambiguous. CDR3 size: 16 residues. Per germline, CDR1 MGHRA and CDR2 YSYEKL. The V gene lost 3 bases and the J gene lost 4 bases, with 18 bases spanning the gap.

Comments on this clone: One end of the junction is discordant with germline, which a read error may explain. This chain joins TRBV27 and TRBJ2-7, with 7 bases lining up with TRBD2. CDR1 is MNHEY and CDR2 is SMNVEV in the germline V gene (reference sequence). CDR3 length: 12 amino acids. The CDR3 here is CASSGLGGVLLF. The CDR3 region has the DNA TGTGCCAGCAGTGGCCTGGGGGGGGTCCTCCTCTTC.

The count of this clone is one. The chain employs TRBV7-9 and TRBJ1-2, with no clear D. The CDR3 has 18 amino acids. V lost 5 bases to trimming and J lost 1 base, with 23 bases between them. The germline V gene encodes CDR1 SEHNR and CDR2 FQNEAQ (reference sequence). The CDR3 here is CASSPTLRGPNFNYGYTF. CDR3 sequence (DNA): TGTGCCAGCAGCCCAACCTTACGTGGGCCCAACTTTAACTATGGCTACACCTTC.

The chain employs TRBV30 and TRBJ2-1; a weak D match, TRBD2 (5 bases). Germline V gene data show CDR1 as GTSNPN and CDR2 as SVGIG (reference sequence). V was clipped by 3 bases and J by 8 bases, with 14 bases between them. The CDR3 covers 13 residues. The CDR3 loop reads CAWREGNVYEQFF. The CDR3 DNA reads as TGTGCCTGGAGAGAGGGAAACGTCTATGAGCAGTTCTTC.

V usage is TRBV4-1 and J usage is TRBJ2-1, with D perhaps matching TRBD2 (5 bases). Trimming removed 2 bases at V and 7 bases at J, with 12 bases between. This CDR3 is 14 amino acids long. Germline values: CDR1 MGHRA, CDR2 YSYEKL. The CDR3 nucleotides read TGCGCCAGCAGCCAATTACAGACGGGGAATGAGCAGTTCTTC. Its translation is CASSQLQTGNEQFF.

The rearrangement joins TRBV19 to TRBJ2-7; D tentatively reads TRBD1 or TRBD2 (5 bases each). The CDR3 is made up of 15 amino acids. Looked up from germline, CDR1 is LNHDA and CDR2 is SQIVND (reference sequence). V lost 6 bases to trimming and J lost 2 bases, with 17 bases between them. CDR3 amino acids: CASSPSGTGTYEQYF. DNA of the CDR3: TGTGCCAGTAGCCCCTCCGGGACGGGAACCTACGAGCAGTACTTC.